These T cell receptor beta chains were read from a single sample in a study of T-cell memory formation after mild COVID-19. Each CDR3 protein is one row after TCRdb ran MiXCR on the 5' RACE reads. The sample gives 350,000 to 450,000 distinct CDR3 sequences, over 13% of which show up once; roughly 22% is in the top ten. Sequences were obtained from PBMCs or a T cell subset sorted from them (not recorded which). These receptor sequences come from a man aged 18 to 29 who had mild COVID-19 (a few samples of this study predate the infection). Cell type and time point are not known. Each CDR3 is given with its conserved first and last residue. A D gene is named only where the DNA matches it firmly. Only some rows state a clone size, as once, few, many or a class for expanded clones.

d_gene | j_gene | v_gene | abundance | CDR3aa | CDR3nt
NA | TRBJ1-6 | TRBV18 | NA | CASSDSSQNSPLHF | TGTGCCAGCTCAGACAGTTCACAGAATTCACCCCTCCACTTT
TRBD2 | TRBJ2-3 | TRBV5-1 | few | CASSLNVAGGISDTQYF | TGCGCCAGCAGCTTGAATGTAGCGGGGGGGATTTCAGATACGCAGTATTTT
NA | TRBJ2-6 | TRBV6-1 | few | CASRGVHSGANVLTF | TGTGCCAGCAGGGGCGTCCACTCTGGGGCCAACGTCCTGACTTTC
NA | TRBJ1-1 | TRBV5-1 | many | CASSLLTVNTEAFF | TGCGCCAGCAGCTTACTGACAGTGAACACTGAAGCTTTCTTT
TRBD1 | TRBJ2-3 | TRBV24-1 | few | CATSDHRGSWEADTQYF | TGTGCCACCAGTGACCACAGGGGGTCCTGGGAAGCAGATACGCAGTATTTT
NA | TRBJ1-5 | TRBV9 | NA | CASSVSAYSNQPQNF | TGTGCCAGCAGCGTATCTGCGTATAGCAATCAGCCCCAGAATTTT
TRBD1 | TRBJ2-1 | TRBV6-4 | few | CASSDSITGGNEQFF | TGTGCCAGCAGTGACTCAATTACAGGGGGTAATGAGCAGTTCTTC
NA | TRBJ1-1 | TRBV12-3/TRBV12-4 | many | CASSLLNGEAFF | TGTGCCAGCAGTTTATTAAATGGTGAAGCTTTCTTT
TRBD1 | TRBJ2-7 | TRBV6-2/TRBV6-3 | NA | CASSNWDRGRSIPYEQYF | TGTGCCAGCAGTAACTGGGACAGGGGGCGTAGTATCCCCTACGAGCAGTACTTC
TRBD1 | TRBJ2-3 | TRBV7-9 | few | CASSPGQGRGDTQYF | TGTGCCAGCAGCCCAGGACAGGGCCGGGGGGATACGCAGTATTTT
TRBD2 | TRBJ2-2 | TRBV20-1 | many | CSARGPGTSGNTGELFF | TGCAGTGCCAGGGGGCCCGGGACTAGCGGTAACACCGGGGAGCTGTTTTTT
NA | TRBJ2-3 | TRBV4-3 | many | CASSQREAADTQYF | TGCGCCAGCAGCCAGAGGGAAGCGGCAGATACGCAGTATTTT
NA | TRBJ2-2 | TRBV7-3 | NA | CASSSRGGTSPGELFF | TGTGCCAGCAGCTCCCGTGGGGGTACCTCGCCCGGGGAGCTGTTTTTT
TRBD1 | TRBJ1-1 | TRBV18 | NA | CASSQPADRDEAFF | TGTGCCAGCTCACAACCCGCGGACAGGGATGAAGCTTTCTTT
NA | TRBJ2-3 | TRBV4-1 | many | CASSLSPGAPLGSTDTQYF | TGCGCCAGCAGCCTTTCCCCGGGGGCGCCTCTAGGTAGCACAGATACGCAGTATTTT
NA | TRBJ2-1 | TRBV28 | few | CASSSLDRDVNEQFF | TGTGCAAGCAGTTCATTAGACAGAGATGTCAATGAGCAGTTCTTC
NA | TRBJ2-1 | TRBV20-1 | few | CSARDPQTGFYNEQFF | TGCAGTGCTAGAGATCCCCAGACGGGTTTCTACAATGAGCAGTTCTTC
NA | TRBJ2-1 | TRBV6-5 | NA | CASRGPYYNEQFF | TGTGCCAGCCGGGGACCCTACTACAATGAGCAGTTCTTC
NA | TRBJ2-6 | TRBV15 | NA | CATRFGGANVLTF | TGTGCCACCAGGTTCGGAGGGGCCAACGTCCTGACTTTC
NA | TRBJ2-1 | TRBV24-1 | NA | CATSDPQTGDTYNEQFF | TGTGCCACCAGTGACCCACAAACGGGGGATACCTACAATGAGCAGTTCTTC
NA | TRBJ1-4 | TRBV4-3 | NA | CASSRDQGGEKLFF | TGCGCCAGCAGCCGAGACCAGGGTGGTGAAAAACTGTTTTTT
NA | TRBJ2-5 | TRBV5-1 | many | CASSRIPHQETQYF | TGCGCCAGCAGCCGAATACCACACCAAGAGACCCAGTACTTC
NA | TRBJ1-1 | TRBV4-3 | NA | CASSQGIGESEAFF | TGCGCCAGCAGCCAAGGTATCGGGGAGTCTGAAGCTTTCTTT
TRBD1 | TRBJ1-6 | TRBV4-2 | NA | CASSQGRGAYNSPLHF | TGTGCCAGCAGCCAGGGCAGGGGGGCCTATAATTCACCCCTCCACTTT
TRBD2 | TRBJ2-3 | TRBV20-1 | many | CSAPRTSGGTVDTQYF | TGCAGTGCTCCCCGGACTAGCGGGGGGACCGTTGATACGCAGTATTTT
NA | TRBJ1-1 | TRBV29-1 | NA | CSVERAGGNTEAFF | TGCAGCGTTGAGAGGGCGGGTGGGAACACTGAAGCTTTCTTT
NA | TRBJ1-6 | TRBV5-1 | few | CASSLEGGWNSPLHF | TGCGCCAGCAGCTTGGAAGGTGGATGGAATTCACCCCTCCACTTT
NA | TRBJ1-1 | TRBV2 | NA | CASSENGGEAFF | TGTGCCAGCAGTGAGAATGGAGGTGAAGCTTTCTTT
TRBD2 | TRBJ2-1 | TRBV2 | NA | CASRGLAGSSYNEQFF | TGTGCCAGCAGGGGACTAGCGGGGAGCTCCTACAATGAGCAGTTCTTC
NA | TRBJ2-1 | TRBV7-3 | NA | CASSQVGVNEQFF | TGTGCCAGCAGCCAGGTGGGCGTCAATGAGCAGTTCTTC
NA | TRBJ2-7 | TRBV11-2 | NA | CASSPPALREQYF | TGTGCCAGCAGCCCCCCAGCGTTACGCGAGCAGTACTTC
NA | TRBJ2-7 | TRBV25-1 | NA | CASRQAYEQYF | TGTGCCAGCAGACAAGCCTACGAGCAGTACTTC
NA | TRBJ2-3 | TRBV6-4 | many | CASSVAVGGEDTQYF | TGTGCCAGCAGTGTTGCTGTTGGCGGCGAAGATACGCAGTATTTT
TRBD1 | TRBJ1-1 | TRBV5-4 | once | CASSLSGTAEAFF | TGTGCCAGCAGCTTGTCTGGGACAGCCGAAGCTTTCTTT
TRBD1 | TRBJ2-2 | TRBV6-5 | NA | CASRYRGELTGELFF | TGTGCCAGCAGATACAGGGGAGAGTTGACCGGGGAGCTGTTTTTT
NA | TRBJ2-7 | TRBV12-5 | NA | CASGSSYEQYF | TGTGCTAGTGGTTCCAGCTACGAGCAGTACTTC
NA | TRBJ1-6 | TRBV7-9 | few | CASSFGGSHNSPLHF | TGTGCCAGCAGCTTTGGTGGGAGTCATAATTCACCCCTCCACTTT